These 26 T cell receptor beta chains were all obtained from the same sample, sequenced in a study of cytomegalovirus exposure and HLA in healthy donors (dated by TCRdb to 2015 to 2018). The receptor library was made with the immunoSEQ multiplex PCR assay. The multiplex PCR relied on a mix of 60 forward primers for TCR Vbeta segments and 13 reverse primers for TCR Jbeta segments. This immuneACCESS table, as held by TCRdb, lists in-frame sequences with V and J called but not all clones. Of the missing ones, under half trace to an unresolved V gene in checked studies; the others have no known cause. In all, the sample holds 200,000 to 250,000 clones, and approximately 80% of those were seen once. In total, the top ten clones hold 2.5% to 3.5% of the sample. Material for sequencing was PBMCs. These receptor sequences come from a man aged 25-45 years in good health and CMV-seronegative.

The V call is TRBV6-5, the J call TRBJ2-7; tentatively, D is TRBD1 (7 bases). This CDR3 is built from 15 residues. Per germline, CDR1 MNHEY and CDR2 SVGAGI. With 2 bases removed from V and 6 bases from J, the gap between germline ends came to 17 bases. The CDR3: CASSYGGTDPFEQYF. The CDR3 nucleotides are TGTGCCAGCAGTTACGGGGGGACAGATCCTTTCGAGCAGTACTTC.

This clone is a singleton in its sample. The chain has TRBV6-1 and TRBJ1-1, with unresolved D. Deletions cut 8 bases from V and 8 bases from J, with 18 bases between. The CDR3 length is 13 residues. Germline loops: CDR1 MNHNS, CDR2 SASEGT. The CDR3: CASGETGLREAFF. DNA for the CDR3: TGTGCCAGCGGGGAGACGGGCCTGCGGGAAGCTTTCTTT.

This chain uses TRBV19 with TRBJ2-1; maybe TRBD2 (6 bases). Germline lookup yields CDR1 LNHDA and CDR2 SQIVND (reference sequence). The CDR3 length is 14 residues. The V and J ends lost 6 bases and 3 bases respectively, with 12 bases between them. Here the CDR3 DNA reads TGTGCCAGTAGAAGGAGGGCGTACTACAATGAGCAGTTCTTC. This encodes CASRRRAYYNEQFF.

The gene calls are TRBV19 and TRBJ1-2; D unclear. The CDR3 has 13 amino acids. The germline V and J ends were trimmed by 2 bases and 3 bases, with 7 bases remaining between them. CDR1 is LNHDA and CDR2 is SQIVND in the germline V gene (reference sequence). The CDR3 is CASSIWGDYGYTF. CDR3 sequence (DNA): TGTGCCAGTAGTATATGGGGAGACTATGGCTACACCTTC. Looking up the rest from reference TRBV19 and TRBJ1-2 gives the full variable domain: DGGITQSPKYLFRKEGQNVTLSCEQNLNHDAMYWYRQDPGQGLRLIYYSQIVNDFQKGDIAEGYSVSREKKESFPLTVTSAQKNPTAFYLCASSIWGDYGYTFGSGTRLTVV.

The chain employs TRBV9 and TRBJ1-1; D unresolved. This CDR3 is 15 amino acids long. In germline, CDR1 is SGDLS, CDR2 YYNGEE. The V end was cut by 3 bases, the J end by 1 base, with 13 bases between. The CDR3, as DNA: TGTGCCAGCAGCGCCTCGGGGATTCGGAACACTGAAGCTTTCTTT. It encodes CASSASGIRNTEAFF.

The chain carries TRBV4-2 and TRBJ2-2; 8 bases fit TRBD1. V shed 3 bases and J 1 base; nucleotides not matched to a gene: 4. The CDR3 sequence is 16 residues long. The V gene's germline CDR1 is LGHNA and CDR2 YNFKEQ. The CDR3 DNA reads as TGTGCCAGCAGCCAGCAGGGGGCGGGGAACACCGGGGAGCTGTTTTTT. This codes for CASSQQGAGNTGELFF.

CDR3 bases: TGTGCCAGCAGCCGACAGGGGCGGAATGAAAAACTGTTTTTT. It specifies CASSRQGRNEKLFF. This sequence joins TRBV11-1 and TRBJ1-4; 8 bases map to TRBD1. The germline V gene encodes CDR1 SGHAT and CDR2 FQDESV (reference sequence). The CDR3 is made up of 14 amino acids. V dropped 5 bases and J dropped 5; count of bases not matched to a gene: 4.

The chain has TRBV5-1 and TRBJ1-4; tentative D call: TRBD1 (6 bases). The CDR3 consists of 13 residues. CDR1 is SGHRS, CDR2 YFSETQ, per germline. The V end lost 1 base, the J end lost 6 bases, and 7 bases lay between the germline ends. For the CDR3, the DNA is TGCGCCAGCAGCTTGACAGGGTATGAAAAACTGTTTTTT. It translates to CASSLTGYEKLFF.

The rearrangement links TRBV7-8 to TRBJ1-3; TRBD1 matches at 7 bases. Germline CDR1 SGHVS, CDR2 FQNEAQ. The V and J ends lost 5 bases and 0 bases, in that order; junction bases with no gene match: 4. The CDR3 runs 15 residues. The CDR3: CASSLPGGSGNTIYF. The CDR3 DNA reads as TGTGCCAGCAGCCTACCAGGGGGCTCTGGAAACACCATATATTTT.

The chain has TRBV7-8 and TRBJ2-7; D might be TRBD1 (6 bases). V was clipped by 8 bases and J by 4 bases, with 15 bases between them. The germline gives CDR1 SGHVS, CDR2 FQNEAQ. The CDR3 spans 13 residues. As DNA, the CDR3 is TGTGCCAGCTGGGACGGAAGGGGGTACGAGCAGTACTTC. It encodes CASWDGRGYEQYF.

The genes are TRBV5-1 and TRBJ2-3; D unresolved. The CDR3 is made up of 14 amino acids. V was pared by 0 bases and J by 1 base, with 6 bases between. CDR1 and CDR2 (germline): SGHRS, YFSETQ. CDR3 region: CASSLVPGTDTQYF. The CDR3 coding sequence is TGCGCCAGCAGCTTGGTCCCAGGCACAGATACGCAGTATTTT.

The chain combines TRBV7-2 with TRBJ2-5; TRBD2 might be the D (5 bases). In germline, CDR1 is SGHTA, CDR2 FQGNSA. The ends were cut back, 9 bases at V and 5 bases at J, with 13 bases in the middle. The CDR3 runs 12 residues. DNA for the CDR3: TGTGCCAGTGGGAGCATCTGGGAGACCCAGTACTTC. Amino acid sequence: CASGSIWETQYF. Filled out from reference TRBV7-2 and TRBJ2-5, the complete variable domain reads GAGVSQSPSNKVTEKGKDVELRCDPISGHTALYWYRQSLGQGLEFLIYFQGNSAPDKSGLPSDRFSAERTGGSVSTLTIQRTQQEDSAVYLCASGSIWETQYFGPGTRLLVL.

The CDR3 DNA is TGTGCCATCAGAGCGGGGGTGCTCTCCTACGAGCAGTACTTC. Amino acids: CAIRAGVLSYEQYF. This chain uses TRBV28 with TRBJ2-7, with 8 bases matching TRBD2. The CDR3 length is 14 residues. J gave up 0 bases and V 10 bases, and 8 bases lay outside the gene matches. CDR1 is MDHEN and CDR2 is SYDVKM in the germline V gene.

CDR3 amino acids: CASSGLRGSTDTQYF. The DNA for the CDR3 is TGCGCCAGCAGCGGATTACGGGGGAGCACAGATACGCAGTATTTT. V gene TRBV5-1 combines with J gene TRBJ2-3, with D possibly TRBD2 on 6 matching bases. Germline loops: CDR1 SGHRS, CDR2 YFSETQ. This CDR3 has 15 residues. Trimming stripped 4 bases from V and 0 bases from J, with 12 bases between.

This chain joins TRBV5-4 and TRBJ2-5; 8 bases agree with TRBD2. Germline V lookup: CDR1 SGHNT, CDR2 YYREEE (reference sequence). The length of the CDR3 is 15 residues. The ends lost 0 bases at V and 1 base at J; junction bases unmatched: 2. CDR3 DNA: TGTGCCAGCAGCTTGGAGGCGGGGGGCCAAGAGACCCAGTACTTC. Its protein is CASSLEAGGQETQYF.

The chain uses TRBV28 and TRBJ1-5, with TRBD1 matching over 7 bases. The CDR3 spans 14 residues. Trimming took 9 bases from V and 6 from J; bases not matched to a gene: 11. CDR1 is MDHEN, CDR2 SYDVKM, per germline. The CDR3 region has the DNA TGTGCCAGTTTAAACAGGGGAAGGGGTCAGCCCCAGCATTTT. It is translated as CASLNRGRGQPQHF.

The chain combines TRBV4-2 with TRBJ1-5; D may be TRBD1 (6 bases). The V gene lost 0 bases and the J gene lost 7 bases, with 16 bases spanning the gap. Per germline, CDR1 LGHNA and CDR2 YNFKEQ. This CDR3 is 16 amino acids long. For the CDR3, the DNA is TGTGCCAGCAGCCAAGATCTATCAGGGGTTGGGCAGCCCCAGCATTTT. Its translation: CASSQDLSGVGQPQHF.

The V gene is TRBV4-1, the J gene TRBJ2-6, with a tentative D call TRBD1 (6 bases). The CDR3 length is 19 residues. Trimming left V 3 bases short and J 1 base short, with 19 bases between. Germline CDR1 and CDR2: MGHRA and YSYEKL. The CDR3 reads CASSHAPQGEGSGANVLTF. The CDR3 DNA sequence: TGCGCCAGCAGCCATGCCCCACAGGGTGAGGGGTCTGGGGCCAACGTCCTGACTTTC.

The chain joins TRBV6-4 to TRBJ2-5; TRBD2 agrees at 11 bases. Germline CDR1 is MRHNA and CDR2 is SNTAGT. CDR3 length: 15 residues. Germline trimming cut 5 bases from V and 2 bases from J; bases unmatched to any gene: 4. In DNA form, the CDR3 reads TGTGCCAGCAGTCGACTAGCGGGGCGGCAAGAGACCCAGTACTTC. This translates into CASSRLAGRQETQYF.

The chain has TRBV18 and TRBJ2-3; D remains ambiguous. Germline assignment: CDR1 KGHSH and CDR2 LQKENI. The V end was cut by 3 bases, the J end by 2 bases, with 3 bases between. The CDR3 extends over 12 amino acids. The CDR3 DNA follows: TGTGCCAGCTCACCGGCCACAGATACGCAGTATTTT. The encoded protein is CASSPATDTQYF.

The chain joins TRBV28 to TRBJ2-7; 7 nucleotides line up with TRBD2. Germline V gene lookup returns CDR1 MDHEN and CDR2 SYDVKM. There are 14 residues in the CDR3. The V and J ends lost 7 bases and 6 bases, in that order; junction bases with no gene match: 12. The CDR3 nucleotides read TGTGCCAGCAACTCCGGACTAGTCCGTGTCGAGCAGTACTTC. It encodes CASNSGLVRVEQYF.

This clone has only one observation. The rearrangement uses TRBV28 and TRBJ1-4; 7 positions agree with TRBD1. Germline V gene lookup returns CDR1 MDHEN and CDR2 SYDVKM. The CDR3 covers 14 residues. With 7 bases clipped from V and 4 bases from J, the junction kept 6 bases outside the gene matches. DNA of the CDR3: TGTGCCAGCAAAGTAGACAGGGTTAATGAAAAACTGTTTTTT. Amino acids: CASKVDRVNEKLFF.

This clone turned up a few times. Other DNA sequences in this sample translate to the same CDR3. The chain carries TRBV6-5 and TRBJ1-5, with D hard to call. V was cut by 4 bases and J by 0 bases, with 4 bases left in between. This CDR3 is 13 amino acids long. Per germline, CDR1 MNHEY and CDR2 SVGAGI. Written as DNA, the CDR3 is TGTGCCAGCAGTTTCAGTAGCAATCAGCCCCAGCATTTT. It codes for CASSFSSNQPQHF.

V and J are TRBV7-6 and TRBJ2-7, with D tentatively TRBD1 (5 bases). V gave up 0 bases and J gave up 2 bases, with 11 bases separating them. CDR3 size: 15 residues. Germline-derived CDR1 and CDR2 are SGHVS and FNYEAQ. The CDR3 sequence is CASSLAGAAAYEQYF. The CDR3 coding sequence is TGTGCCAGCAGCTTAGCAGGGGCGGCCGCCTACGAGCAGTACTTC.

Regarding this clone: Other DNA sequences of this sample code for an identical CDR3. V gene TRBV6-5 combines with J gene TRBJ2-3, with a possible D match to TRBD1 (6 bases). This CDR3 has 13 residues. Trimming stripped 7 bases from V and 2 bases from J, with 10 bases between. The germline V gene has CDR1 MNHEY and CDR2 SVGAGI. The DNA of the CDR3 is TGTGCCAGCAAGGACAGCTTCACAGATACGCAGTATTTT. This codes for CASKDSFTDTQYF.

The gene calls are TRBV6-6 and TRBJ2-7; TRBD2 aligns across 7 bases. CDR1 MNHNY and CDR2 SVGAGI come from the germline V gene (reference sequence). With 6 bases clipped from V and 5 bases from J, the junction kept 7 bases outside the gene matches. The CDR3 has 13 residues. CDR3 amino acids: CASRLGGADEQYF. CDR3 DNA sequence: TGTGCCAGCAGGTTGGGAGGGGCGGACGAGCAGTACTTC.